This T cell receptor (beta chain) was sequenced during a study of regulatory T cells in long-lasting Graves disease. iRepertoire HTBI primers and Arm-PCR of CDR3 regions built TCR beta libraries. TCRdb re-analysed the multiplex PCR reads in MiXCR, keeping a single row per CDR3 protein. The data show approximately 690,000 distinct CDR3 sequences, around 30% seen once. This clonotype has just one count. One end of the junction does not line up with germline, which may come from a read error. Time point here: persistent/refractory GD, antithyroid drugs over 5 years with positive TRAb. TCR sequences were obtained from RNA taken from PBMCs. CDR1 is MNHEY, CDR2 SVGEGT, per germline. This CDR3 has 12 residues.

The chain links TRBV6-2 or TRBV6-3 to TRBJ1-5, with unresolved D. The starting material was peripheral blood mononuclear cells (PBMCs), obtained when the disease was refractory, from a patient treated with antithyroid drugs. The source of this sequence is a female donor with Graves disease. The DNA of the CDR3 is TGTGCTAGCAGTCTAGACGGAGTCTCTGCGGATTTT. Translating gives CASSLDGVSADF.